The 26 T cell receptor beta chains below come from one sample, sequenced in a study of shared clonotypes between healthy human individuals. TCRdb's copy holds only in-frame clones and misses some; the assay was immunoSEQ multiplex PCR. The table includes approximately 400,000 clones, around 96% detected once. Sequenced material: memory CD8+ T cells sorted from blood. As for subset: CD45RO+ cells pooled with CCR7-negative TemRA cells. The receptors were gathered from a man aged 25-40 years in good health.

This clone was found a few times. The rearrangement links TRBV4-2 to TRBJ1-1; no firm D call. This CDR3 has 13 residues. V was clipped by 1 base and J by 3 bases, with 6 bases between them. Germline lookup yields CDR1 LGHNA and CDR2 YNFKEQ. This CDR3 reads CASSQGRDTEAFF. Written as DNA, the CDR3 is TGTGCCAGCAGCCAAGGGCGTGACACTGAAGCTTTCTTT.

In this sample, this clone turned up once. Distinct nucleotide sequences in the sample also encode this CDR3. The V call is TRBV4-1, the J call TRBJ2-7; 7 bases line up with TRBD2. CDR3 size: 13 residues. The ends lost 1 base at V and 4 bases at J; junction bases unmatched: 1. Germline assignment: CDR1 MGHRA and CDR2 YSYEKL. The DNA of the CDR3 is TGCGCCAGCAGCCAAGGGACTAGTTACGAGCAGTACTTC. Encoded protein: CASSQGTSYEQYF.

V and J are TRBV2 and TRBJ1-5, with TRBD1 matching over 9 bases. The CDR3 is 14 amino acids. CDR1 is SNHLY, CDR2 FYNNEI, per germline. V dropped 3 bases and J dropped 6; count of bases not matched to a gene: 3. The CDR3 sequence is CASSEVTGGQPQHF. In DNA, the CDR3 is TGTGCCAGCAGTGAGGTGACAGGGGGTCAGCCCCAGCATTTT.

The count of this clone is one. The gene calls are TRBV6-8 and TRBJ2-4; the match to TRBD1 covers 9 bases. Germline V gene data show CDR1 as MNHGY and CDR2 as SAAAGT. V shed 6 bases, J shed 0 bases, and the junction held 6 bases outside the gene matches. The CDR3 spans 16 residues. This CDR3 reads CASRRSDRGAKNIQYF. The CDR3 DNA sequence: TGTGCCAGCAGGCGATCGGACAGGGGAGCCAAAAACATTCAGTACTTC.

This chain uses TRBV6-1 with TRBJ2-7; TRBD1 agrees at 9 bases. The trim removed 1 base at V and 2 bases at J, leaving 3 bases unmatched. Germline CDR1 reads MNHNS; CDR2 reads SASEGT. CDR3 size: 15 residues. Here the CDR3 DNA reads TGTGCCAGCAGTGAAGATGGGACAGGGCCCTACGAGCAGTACTTC. Protein: CASSEDGTGPYEQYF.

The chain is built from TRBV4-2 and TRBJ2-1, with TRBD1 matching 9 bases. CDR3 length: 15 residues. The V segment lost 6 bases and the J segment 5 bases; nucleotides outside the gene matches: 8. Per germline, CDR1 LGHNA and CDR2 YNFKEQ. Written as DNA, the CDR3 is TGTGCCAGCAGGACAGGGGGAGGGCCACACAATGAGCAGTTCTTC. It codes for CASRTGGGPHNEQFF.

The V call is TRBV7-9, the J call TRBJ2-5; a possible D gene is TRBD1 (5 bases). The V end was cut by 3 bases, the J end by 4 bases, with 9 bases between. The CDR3 totals 13 residues. Germline-derived CDR1 and CDR2 are SEHNR and FQNEAQ (reference sequence). DNA of the CDR3: TGTGCCAGCAGCTTCAGGGATGGAGAGACCCAGTACTTC. Translation gives CASSFRDGETQYF.

The chain recombines TRBV6-5 with TRBJ1-2, with a possible D match to TRBD1 (5 bases). The V gene's germline CDR1 is MNHEY and CDR2 SVGAGI. CDR3 length equals 14 residues. V shed 2 bases and J shed 0 bases, with 7 bases lying between them. DNA for the CDR3: TGTGCCAGCAGTTACGGACAAACTAACTATGGCTACACCTTC. This encodes CASSYGQTNYGYTF.

The chain has TRBV6-6 and TRBJ2-2; 8 bases agree with TRBD2. V lost 2 bases and J lost 8; bases outside the gene matches: 1. There are 13 residues in the CDR3. Germline-derived CDR1 and CDR2 are MNHNY and SVGAGI (reference sequence). The CDR3 here is CASSYAGGGELFF. In DNA, the CDR3 is TGTGCCAGCAGTTACGCGGGAGGAGGGGAGCTGTTTTTT.

A single count supports this clone. V usage is TRBV6-5 and J usage is TRBJ1-1; D not certain. Between the trimmed V and J ends, which lost 6 bases and 3 bases, there was a span of 8 bases. This CDR3 has 12 residues. Germline V gene lookup returns CDR1 MNHEY and CDR2 SVGAGI. For the CDR3, the DNA is TGTGCCAGCAGGGACGGCTACACTGAAGCTTTCTTT. Encoded protein: CASRDGYTEAFF.

The V and J genes are TRBV1 and TRBJ2-6; the table gives TRBD2 as D, unverified against the DNA. TRBV1 is termed a pseudogene. This CDR3 has 15 amino acids. The CDR3 reads CTSSTECCRANVLTF. The CDR3 DNA reads as TGCACCAGCAGCACGGAGTGTTGTCGGGCCAACGTCCTGACTTTC.

On this clone itself: This same CDR3 is encoded by further DNA sequences in the sample. The chain links TRBV28 to TRBJ2-7, with 8 bases lining up with TRBD1. Looked up from germline, CDR1 is MDHEN and CDR2 is SYDVKM. Trimming cost V 2 bases and J 2 bases; bases outside gene matches: 2. The CDR3 loop spans 14 amino acids. The CDR3: CASSLGQGPYEQYF. The CDR3 DNA is TGTGCCAGCAGTTTAGGACAGGGCCCCTACGAGCAGTACTTC. The complete variable domain, with remaining parts taken from reference TRBV28 and TRBJ2-7, reads DVKVTQSSRYLVKRTGEKVFLECVQDMDHENMFWYRQDPGLGLRLIYFSYDVKMKEKGDIPEGYSVSREKKERFSLILESASTNQTSMYLCASSLGQGPYEQYFGPGTRLTVT.

The chain has TRBV10-3 and TRBJ2-2, with TRBD2 matching 14 bases. The CDR3 has 17 residues. V gave up 4 bases and J gave up 4 bases; unmatched junction bases: 5. Germline V lookup: CDR1 ENHRY, CDR2 SYGVKD. The CDR3 reads CAISVGTSGSSTGELFF. CDR3 DNA sequence: TGTGCCATCAGTGTAGGGACTAGCGGGAGTAGCACCGGGGAGCTGTTTTTT.

The rearrangement uses TRBV4-1 and TRBJ2-1; D perhaps matches TRBD2 (6 bases). Deletions cut 2 bases from V and 0 bases from J, with 8 bases between. Germline V gives CDR1 MGHRA, CDR2 YSYEKL. This CDR3 has 15 amino acids. This chain's CDR3 is CASSQLASSYNEQFF. For the CDR3, the DNA is TGCGCCAGCAGCCAACTAGCGAGCTCCTACAATGAGCAGTTCTTC.

The chain uses TRBV9 and TRBJ2-3; D unclear. The germline V gene encodes CDR1 SGDLS and CDR2 YYNGEE. The CDR3 has 14 amino acids. V lost 3 bases and J 0 bases, leaving 8 bases between the germline ends. This CDR3 reads CASSASASTDTQYF. In nucleotides, the CDR3 is TGTGCCAGCAGCGCCAGTGCTAGCACAGATACGCAGTATTTT.

V usage is TRBV2 and J usage is TRBJ1-4; tentatively, D is TRBD1 (5 bases). V was pared by 6 bases and J by 5 bases, with 16 bases between. Germline CDR1 is SNHLY and CDR2 is FYNNEI. This CDR3 region has 15 residues. The CDR3 sequence is CASRVLGDINEKLFF. The CDR3 bases are TGTGCCAGCAGAGTTTTGGGGGATATAAATGAAAAACTGTTTTTT.

The V gene is TRBV15, the J gene TRBJ2-1; D unresolved. The germline V gene encodes CDR1 LNHNV and CDR2 YYDKDF (reference sequence). This CDR3 spans 11 amino acids. The germline V and J ends were trimmed by 1 base and 10 bases, with 5 bases remaining between them. CDR3 bases: TGTGCCACCAGCAGAGCGACAGAGCAGTTCTTC. This translates into CATSRATEQFF.

The chain joins TRBV7-8 to TRBJ2-2; the D gene could be TRBD1 or TRBD2 (6 bases each). The CDR3 covers 14 residues. V gave up 1 base and J gave up 8 bases, with 11 bases separating them. The germline CDR1 and CDR2 sequences are SGHVS and FQNEAQ. CDR3 nucleotides: TGTGCCAGCAGCTTAGATACAGGGAGGGGGGAGCTGTTTTTT. It is translated as CASSLDTGRGELFF.

V and J are TRBV6-4 and TRBJ2-3; 8 bases fit TRBD2. In germline, CDR1 is MRHNA, CDR2 SNTAGT. After removal of 4 bases from V and 4 bases from J, the junction contained 4 bases not matched to a gene. This CDR3 spans 14 amino acids. For the CDR3, the DNA is TGTGCCAGCAGTGCGGGAGGGCCCGCAGATACGCAGTATTTT. This sequence encodes CASSAGGPADTQYF.

J is TRBJ2-3 and V is TRBV4-1; D is ambiguous. CDR3 size: 14 residues. Between the trimmed V and J ends, which lost 2 bases and 0 bases, there was a span of 6 bases. In germline, CDR1 is MGHRA, CDR2 YSYEKL. As DNA, the CDR3 is TGCGCCAGCAGCCAAACCGGAAGCACAGATACGCAGTATTTT. This sequence encodes CASSQTGSTDTQYF.

This clone was picked up one time. The chain joins TRBV5-1 to TRBJ2-3, with 11 nucleotides matching TRBD2. The germline V gene has CDR1 SGHRS and CDR2 YFSETQ. Trimming cost V 3 bases and J 3 bases; bases outside gene matches: 3. The CDR3 loop spans 15 amino acids. CDR3 in amino acids: CASSSGTSGTDTQYF. The DNA of the CDR3 is TGCGCCAGCAGCTCCGGGACTAGCGGAACAGATACGCAGTATTTT.

The CDR3 spells CAISGGARAKNIQYF. The CDR3 nucleotides are TGTGCCATCAGTGGGGGGGCCCGGGCCAAAAACATTCAGTACTTC. This chain connects TRBV10-3 to TRBJ2-4, with D perhaps being TRBD1 or TRBD2 (6 bases each). The CDR3 loop spans 15 amino acids. Trimming removed 4 bases at V and 1 base at J, with 11 bases between. Germline V lookup: CDR1 ENHRY, CDR2 SYGVKD.

CDR3 loop: CASSAKLDSPRSYGYTF. DNA for the CDR3: TGTGCCAGCAGCGCAAAGTTGGACAGTCCTCGGTCTTATGGCTACACCTTC. The genes are TRBV9 and TRBJ1-2; weak D call: TRBD1 (6 bases). CDR3 length: 17 amino acids. V shed 3 bases and J shed 5 bases, with 23 bases lying between them. CDR1 and CDR2 from the germline V gene are SGDLS and YYNGEE.

The chain joins TRBV18 to TRBJ2-4; D may be TRBD1 (6 bases). V lost 1 base to trimming and J lost 0 bases, with 13 bases between them. The CDR3 consists of 17 residues. Germline V lookup: CDR1 KGHSH, CDR2 LQKENI. The CDR3 region is CASSPQSGAVAKNIQYF. The CDR3 coding sequence is TGTGCCAGCTCACCACAATCAGGGGCCGTAGCCAAAAACATTCAGTACTTC.

This clone was observed once. V usage is TRBV19 and J usage is TRBJ1-5; D gene unclear. With 10 bases removed from V and 0 bases from J, the gap between germline ends came to 31 bases. Looked up from germline, CDR1 is LNHDA and CDR2 is SQIVND (reference sequence). CDR3 length: 20 residues. The CDR3 bases are TGTGCCATTGCCACACGGCCGGCTAGGTCTACCATCGATAGCAATCAGCCCCAGCATTTT. This sequence encodes CAIATRPARSTIDSNQPQHF.

A single count supports this clone. The chain has TRBV4-2 and TRBJ1-2; tentative D call: TRBD1 (6 bases). Trimming took off 4 bases at V and 2 bases at J, with 11 bases between the two ends. The CDR3 extends over 14 amino acids. Germline V gives CDR1 LGHNA, CDR2 YNFKEQ. This CDR3 is CASSPAGQNYGYTF. Here the CDR3 DNA reads TGTGCCAGCAGCCCCGCGGGACAAAACTATGGCTACACCTTC.